The entry that follows covers one TCR beta chain sequence. The antigen is undetermined. The source of the sample is a study of T cells in narcolepsy. Background on the study: Patients with NT1 or NT2 and healthy control donors were enrolled.

Study-level results: Comparing one patient's CSF and blood CD4+ clonotypes highlighted HCRT- and TRIB2-specific autoreactive clonotypes. Blood of same and different patients, but not healthy controls, reportedly held recurring autoreactive clonotypes.

Repertoires were generated with immunoSEQ multiplex PCR, while TCRdb's copy carries only in-frame clones and drops some. The sample records more than 20,000 clones, about 91% being singletons. CDR1 SGHTA and CDR2 FQGNSA come from the germline V gene. V gave up 1 base and J gave up 8 bases; unmatched junction bases: 13. The CDR3 totals 17 residues. The receptor was isolated from a human donor with narcolepsy. The gene calls are TRBV7-2 and TRBJ1-2, with TRBD1 matching over 10 bases. What was sequenced was CD45RA- memory CD4+ T cells from PBMCs. The CDR3 nucleotides read TGTGCCAGCAGCTTAGGACCGGGACAGGGGCCGGGGGACGGCTACACCTTC. Translating it yields CASSLGPGQGPGDGYTF.